What follows is one T cell receptor beta chain and its context. In the original workflow: How many nucleated cells were present was estimated from reference gene primer amplification. Some clones are missing from TCRdb's copy, which holds only in-frame ones; the method was immunoSEQ multiplex PCR. The DNA gave D and trimming, while V, J and clone size come from that table. The data contain about 110,000 clones, under 75% of them seen just once; the ten biggest clones take up over 6%. Deletions cut 4 bases from V and 4 bases from J, with 19 bases between. The CDR3 consists of 16 residues. Germline loops: CDR1 SEHNR, CDR2 FQNEAQ (reference sequence). This entry belongs to a study of blood T cell repertoires in COVID-19.

The receptor's source is a woman in her sixties or seventies with acute or convalescent COVID-19. This rearrangement joins TRBV7-9 to TRBJ1-2; a possible D gene is TRBD1 (5 bases). Sequenced material: peripheral blood. Here the CDR3 DNA reads TGTGCCAGCAGCTCAAACGACAAGGGACTCTCCTATGGCTACACCTTC. Translating gives CASSSNDKGLSYGYTF.